The clone carrying this TCR beta chain showed up many times. Its target is not known. Preparation of the TCRbeta library used unique molecular identifiers. MiXCR was run by TCRdb on the PCR reads, yielding one entry per CDR3 protein. The sample carries about 830,000 distinct CDR3 sequences, about 16% recorded once. J was trimmed by 1 base and V by 5 bases; bases with no gene match: 7. CDR3 length: 16 amino acids. In germline, CDR1 is SGHAT, CDR2 FQNNGV. The data are from a study of T-cell reconstitution after alpha-beta-depleted transplantation in children. Study-level findings and limits: The origin of alpha-beta T cells about two months after transplant was reportedly several hundred expanded graft clones. By one year post-transplant, T-cell counts and diversity largely arose from T cells that were newly produced. TCRbeta diversity was high at day 60 in some patients (a result of surviving recipient T cells and thymic progenitors).

The specimen comprised PBMCs, mostly from graft donor cells, sampled 360 days after TCRalphabeta/CD19-depleted stem cell transplant. The clonotype comes from a male patient younger than 18 who had a stem cell transplant for acute lymphoblastic leukemia, so the T cells may come from the graft donor. V is TRBV11-2 and J is TRBJ2-1; TRBD2 matches at 8 bases. DNA for the CDR3: TGTGCCAGCAGCCCATTAAGCGGGGGTTCCTACAATGAGCAGTTCTTC. It codes for CASSPLSGGSYNEQFF.